One TCR beta chain is described in this entry. The sample comes from a study of primary melanoma T cells and metastatic recurrence. Primary melanoma in these patients was surgically resected but could recur metastatically. Germline V gene data show CDR1 as LNHNV and CDR2 as YYDKDF (reference sequence). This CDR3 contains 15 residues. V gave up 8 bases and J gave up 1 base, with 16 bases separating them. The assay was immunoSEQ multiplex PCR, and TCRdb's table has in-frame clones only and misses some. The sample has under 550 clones; 85% are singletons. The V call is TRBV15, the J call TRBJ2-3; the D gene could be TRBD1 or TRBD2 (6 bases each). The TCR was taken from a human donor with melanoma. The sequencing sample was made of melanoma tumor tissue. The DNA of the CDR3 is TGTGCCACCGGCCGTAGGGGGGCGGGCACAGATACGCAGTATTTT. This translates into CATGRRGAGTDTQYF.